This T cell receptor (beta chain) was obtained from a study of T cell clones after liver transplantation. Whole-study context: TCRbeta sequencing after a pre-transplant mixed lymphocyte reaction identified graft-donor-reactive clones, later tracked in post-transplant blood. Tolerant meant at least one year fully off immunosuppression without liver enzymes above twice normal. Subjects received no induction therapy and standard immunosuppression until randomization at 12-24 months post-transplant.

The CDR3 totals 13 residues. Trimming cost V 6 bases and J 6 bases, with 15 bases left between them. Germline V gene data show CDR1 as MNHEY and CDR2 as SVGAGI. CD3+CD4+ and CD3+CD8+ cells were FACS-sorted from thawed unstimulated PBMCs. Some clones are missing from TCRdb's copy, which holds only in-frame ones; the method was immunoSEQ multiplex PCR. This sample yields 90,000 to 120,000 clones, of which 82% are seen a single time; around 0.94% belongs to the top ten. The receptor was isolated from a human donor who received a liver transplant. This sequence joins TRBV6-5 and TRBJ2-7; D might be TRBD2 (6 bases). This specimen consisted of CD4+ T cells from blood, obtained before liver transplant. The CDR3 bases are TGTGCCAGCAGCCGGGGACTTGGCGGCGAGCAGTACTTC. The encoded protein is CASSRGLGGEQYF.